The 16 T cell receptor beta chains given below trace back to one sample, sequenced in a study of human T cells and chemical hapten exposure. TCRdb re-derived calls from the RACE reads in MiXCR, one entry per CDR3 protein. The table has 250,000 to 300,000 distinct CDR3 sequences, almost 8% seen once. The time point: pre-sensitization, week 0. Documented treatment: therapeutic diphenylcyclopropenone sensitization with weekly scalp DPC. The sample was whole blood, taken in connection with sensitization to the hapten diphenylcyclopropenone (DPC). The receptors shown here come from a man between 18 and 35 years old with alopecia areata. Some clones in this sample may be carry-over from other donors' samples.

V is TRBV6-5 and J is TRBJ1-3, with a possible D match to TRBD1 (5 bases). The CDR3 length is 13 residues. V lost 5 bases and J lost 4, with 9 bases in between. Germline CDR1 MNHEY, CDR2 SVGAGI. Written as DNA, the CDR3 is TGTGCCAGCAGTGGGACGCGGGGAAACACCATATATTTT. Translating it yields CASSGTRGNTIYF.

This clonotype was found a few times. V and J are TRBV4-3 and TRBJ1-4; the D is unclear. CDR3 length: 16 amino acids. V dropped 0 bases and J dropped 1 base, with 9 bases sitting between them. The V gene's germline CDR1 is LGHNA and CDR2 YSLEER. The CDR3 sequence: CASSQDVGLTNEKLFF. CDR3 sequence (DNA): TGCGCCAGCAGCCAAGACGTCGGGTTAACTAATGAAAAACTGTTTTTT.

This clonotype was counted between two and nine times. This rearrangement joins TRBV4-1 to TRBJ2-7, with D perhaps TRBD2 (5 bases). Germline assignment: CDR1 MGHRA and CDR2 YSYEKL. Trimming took 4 bases from V and 0 from J, leaving 13 bases between them. The CDR3 runs 15 residues. CDR3 residues: CASSPARGSSYEQYF. The CDR3 coding sequence is TGCGCCAGCAGCCCAGCCCGGGGAAGCTCCTACGAGCAGTACTTC.

This clonotype was recorded many times. This chain links TRBV6-2 or TRBV6-3 with TRBJ1-5; D not certain. This CDR3 has 13 amino acids. Germline values: CDR1 MNHEY, CDR2 SVGEGT. The ends were cut back, 7 bases at V and 3 bases at J, with 10 bases in the middle. The DNA for the CDR3 is TGTGCCAGCACCCTGACGGTCAATCAGCCCCAGCATTTT. Protein: CASTLTVNQPQHF.

The chain couples TRBV10-3 to TRBJ2-6, with 8 bases lining up with TRBD2. V shed 6 bases, J shed 0 bases, and the junction held 13 bases outside the gene matches. Looked up from germline, CDR1 is ENHRY and CDR2 is SYGVKD. The CDR3 extends over 19 amino acids. The CDR3 DNA reads TGTGCCATCAGCGCGCGGGGGGAGCGGACGGACTCTGGGGCCAACGTCCTGACTTTC. This sequence encodes CAISARGERTDSGANVLTF.

The genes are TRBV5-1 and TRBJ2-1; 7 nucleotides match TRBD2. V gave up 4 bases and J gave up 2 bases; unmatched junction bases: 3. The germline gives CDR1 SGHRS, CDR2 YFSETQ. The CDR3 is 14 residues long. CDR3: CASSPGLTYNEQFF. DNA for the CDR3: TGCGCCAGCAGCCCGGGACTAACCTACAATGAGCAGTTCTTC.

This clonotype has just a few counts. The DNA of the CDR3 is TGTGCCAGCAGCCCAACACTAGCGGGGACCACAGATACGCAGTATTTT. This gives the protein CASSPTLAGTTDTQYF. The J gene is TRBJ2-3, the V gene TRBV11-2, with 10 bases fitting TRBD2. V shed 5 bases, J shed 2 bases, and the junction held 7 bases outside the gene matches. Germline V gene data show CDR1 as SGHAT and CDR2 as FQNNGV. This CDR3 region has 16 residues.

This clonotype was detected many times. This chain joins TRBV4-3 and TRBJ1-1; tentatively, D is TRBD1 (5 bases). This CDR3 contains 15 residues. Looked up from germline, CDR1 is LGHNA and CDR2 is YSLEER. Trimming removed 4 bases from V and 2 bases from J, with 14 bases in between. The CDR3 DNA follows: TGCGCCAGCAGCCCCGGGGGAGGGGCCAACACTGAAGCTTTCTTT. Translated, it gives CASSPGGGANTEAFF.

This clonotype appeared many times. V usage is TRBV29-1 and J usage is TRBJ2-1; 9 positions match TRBD1. Germline V gene sequence: CDR1 SQVTM, CDR2 ANQGSEA. Germline trimming cut 6 bases from V and 3 bases from J; bases unmatched to any gene: 3. This CDR3 region has 13 residues. The CDR3 sequence: CSVGTGYYNEQFF. The CDR3 DNA is TGCAGCGTGGGGACAGGGTACTACAATGAGCAGTTCTTC.

Ten or more counts support this clonotype. The chain links TRBV7-9 to TRBJ1-4; D gene uncertain. This CDR3 is 14 amino acids long. Trimming removed 5 bases at V and 4 bases at J, with 11 bases between. Looked up from germline, CDR1 is SEHNR and CDR2 is FQNEAQ (reference sequence). The CDR3 region has the DNA TGTGCCAGCAGCCCCGAAACCCTTAATGAAAAACTGTTTTTT. Its translation is CASSPETLNEKLFF.

The chain couples TRBV10-3 to TRBJ2-2, with 8 bases aligning to TRBD2. This CDR3 region has 15 residues. Per germline, CDR1 ENHRY and CDR2 SYGVKD. J gave up 5 bases and V 8 bases, and 10 bases lay outside the gene matches. The DNA of the CDR3 is TGTGCCATCGGTTTAACTAGCGGAGATACCGGGGAGCTGTTTTTT. Translation: CAIGLTSGDTGELFF.

This clonotype appeared many times. This rearrangement joins TRBV7-9 to TRBJ1-4; 7 bases map to TRBD1. J was trimmed by 2 bases and V by 2 bases; bases with no gene match: 5. CDR3 length equals 16 residues. Germline V gene sequence: CDR1 SEHNR, CDR2 FQNEAQ (reference sequence). The CDR3: CASSLSSQGTNEKLFF. The CDR3 nucleotides read TGTGCCAGCAGCTTAAGTTCACAGGGGACTAATGAAAAACTGTTTTTT. Combining the CDR3 with reference TRBV7-9 and TRBJ1-4 gives the whole variable domain DTGVSQNPRHKITKRGQNVTFRCDPISEHNRLYWYRQTLGQGPEFLTYFQNEAQLEKSRLLSDRFSAERPKGSFSTLEIQRTEQGDSAMYLCASSLSSQGTNEKLFFGSGTQLSVL.

This clonotype was found many times. The chain combines TRBV11-2 with TRBJ2-5; 8 positions agree with TRBD1. Germline values: CDR1 SGHAT, CDR2 FQNNGV. Trimming removed 4 bases from V and 4 bases from J; junction bases left unmatched: 5. The CDR3 loop spans 14 amino acids. The CDR3: CASSSQGARETQYF. In DNA form, the CDR3 reads TGTGCCAGCAGCTCGCAGGGGGCTAGAGAGACCCAGTACTTC.

There are many counts of this clonotype. The rearrangement uses TRBV19 and TRBJ2-1, with a tentative D call TRBD2 (5 bases). Trimming stripped 6 bases from V and 8 bases from J, with 11 bases between. The CDR3 spans 12 residues. Germline V gene data show CDR1 as LNHDA and CDR2 as SQIVND (reference sequence). The chain's CDR3 is CASSPGIYEQFF. CDR3 bases: TGTGCCAGTAGCCCCGGGATATATGAGCAGTTCTTC. The variable domain in full, with the rest retrieved from reference TRBV19 and TRBJ2-1, is DGGITQSPKYLFRKEGQNVTLSCEQNLNHDAMYWYRQDPGQGLRLIYYSQIVNDFQKGDIAEGYSVSREKKESFPLTVTSAQKNPTAFYLCASSPGIYEQFFGPGTRLTVL.

This clonotype has just a few counts. The chain joins TRBV7-2 to TRBJ1-5, with D perhaps TRBD1 (6 bases). The CDR3 spans 15 residues. CDR1 and CDR2 from the germline V gene are SGHTA and FQGNSA. Trimming left V 5 bases short and J 4 bases short, with 15 bases between. The CDR3, as DNA: TGTGCCAGCAGCCCCGTGCCAGGGGAAAATCAGCCCCAGCATTTT. This gives the protein CASSPVPGENQPQHF.

This clonotype came up many times. The CDR3 spells CSVVLQGTQYF. The CDR3 nucleotides are TGCAGCGTCGTACTCCAGGGGACCCAGTACTTC. This chain joins TRBV29-1 and TRBJ2-5; TRBD1 might be the D (5 bases). Germline values: CDR1 SQVTM, CDR2 ANQGSEA. With 6 bases removed from V and 7 bases from J, the gap between germline ends came to 12 bases. The CDR3 has 11 residues.